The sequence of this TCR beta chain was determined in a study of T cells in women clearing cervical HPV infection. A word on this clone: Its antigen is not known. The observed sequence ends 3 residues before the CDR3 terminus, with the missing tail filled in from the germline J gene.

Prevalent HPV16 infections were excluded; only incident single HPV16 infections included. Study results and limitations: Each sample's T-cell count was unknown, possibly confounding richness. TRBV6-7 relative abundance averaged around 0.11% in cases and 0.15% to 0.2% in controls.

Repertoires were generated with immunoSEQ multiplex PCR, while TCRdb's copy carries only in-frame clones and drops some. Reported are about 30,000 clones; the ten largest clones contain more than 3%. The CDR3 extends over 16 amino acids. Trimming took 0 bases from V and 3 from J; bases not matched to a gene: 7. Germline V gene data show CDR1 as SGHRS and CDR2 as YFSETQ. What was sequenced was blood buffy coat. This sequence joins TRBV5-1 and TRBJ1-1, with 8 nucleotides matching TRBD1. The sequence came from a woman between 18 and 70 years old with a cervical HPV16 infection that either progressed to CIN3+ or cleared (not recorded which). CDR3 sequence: CASSLVLTGGDTEAFF. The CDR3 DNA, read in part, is TGCGCCAGCAGCTTGGTGCTAACAGGGGGGGACACTGAA.